This TCR beta chain was recorded in a study of T cell clones after liver transplantation. Broader study findings: In a couple of subjects, few donor cells limited the measurable donor-reactive repertoire.

Trimming stripped 4 bases from V and 0 bases from J, with 13 bases between. Looked up from germline, CDR1 is SGHRS and CDR2 is YFSETQ. The CDR3 loop spans 16 amino acids. With respect to this clone: The antigen is unknown.

Sequenced by immunoSEQ multiplex PCR; TCRdb stores in-frame clones only, minus some. The table lists more than 45,000 clones, around 70% of them singletons. The sequenced sample was CD4+ T cells from blood, obtained at the approximately 16-month timepoint. The chain links TRBV5-1 to TRBJ2-2; a possible D gene is TRBD2 (6 bases). The source is a human patient who received a liver transplant. Some T cells may be transferred from the graft donor. CDR3 DNA: TGCGCCAGCAGCCCCCGGGGGTCCGCGAACACCGGGGAGCTGTTTTTT. Translating gives CASSPRGSANTGELFF.